Listed below are T cell receptor beta chains from one sample, sequenced in a study of long-term antiretroviral therapy in people with HIV. Data came from immunoSEQ multiplex PCR; TCRdb stores just in-frame clones and leaves some out. This table has 20,000 to 25,000 clones, approximately 86% appearing once. The sample was unsorted PBMCs, taken 1.3 years after starting antiretroviral therapy. These receptors were collected from a man in his sixties with HIV. Both conserved end residues are part of each CDR3. Each record gives: clone size, J gene, D gene, V gene, CDR3 DNA, CDR3 protein. The D gene is left open where the match is weak. Some rows mark clone size as missing; the rest say once, few, many or name a class of expanded clone.

>-|TRBJ2-1|-|TRBV19
TGTGCCAGTACCGTCCAGGGAGCCTACAATGAGCAGTTCTTC
CASTVQGAYNEQFF
>-|TRBJ2-1|-|TRBV20-1
TGCAGTGCTACGTCGGGACTGGGGGCCTTCTTC
CSATSGLGAFF
>-|TRBJ2-3|TRBD1|TRBV5-1
TGCGCCAGCAGCTCCGGGACAGGGCGCACAGATACGCAGTATTTT
CASSSGTGRTDTQYF
>few|TRBJ1-6|-|TRBV13
TGTGCCAGCAGCTTCGGGCAGCCCTATAATTCACCCCTCCACTTT
CASSFGQPYNSPLHF
>few|TRBJ1-5|-|TRBV27
TGTGCCAGCAGTTTATCGGCGGGGTTTAGCAATCAGCCCCAGCATTTT
CASSLSAGFSNQPQHF
>-|TRBJ1-2|-|TRBV5-6
TGTGCCAGCAGCCCGGGGGAGAACTATGGCTACACCTTC
CASSPGENYGYTF
>-|TRBJ2-3|TRBD1|TRBV6-5
TGTGCCAGCAGGTCGGGACAGGGGTTCCCAGATACGCAGTATTTT
CASRSGQGFPDTQYF
>few|TRBJ1-4|-|TRBV7-2
TGTGCCAGCAGCTTAGGGTGGCAGCCAAATGAAAAACTGTTTTTT
CASSLGWQPNEKLFF
>-|TRBJ2-2|-|TRBV5-5
TGTGCCAGCAGCTTCCTAGAATACACCGGGGAGCTGTTTTTT
CASSFLEYTGELFF
>-|TRBJ1-2|-|TRBV6-1
TGTGCCAGCAGTTTCGGGTCGGGGCTCAACTATGGCTACACCTTC
CASSFGSGLNYGYTF
>few|TRBJ2-7|TRBD2|TRBV10-1
TGCGCCAGCTCAGCGGGGGTCTCCTACGAGCAGTACTTC
CASSAGVSYEQYF
>-|TRBJ1-3|-|TRBV5-1
TGCGCCAGCAGCCAGGGCTCTGGAAACACCATATATTTT
CASSQGSGNTIYF
>-|TRBJ2-3|-|TRBV4-2
TGTGCCAGCAGCCAAGCTGCGATACAGGTTCATGGAGATACGCAGTATTTT
CASSQAAIQVHGDTQYF
>-|TRBJ1-2|TRBD1|TRBV27
TGTGCCAGCAGTCCGACGGACAGGGTAGGCGGCTACACCTTC
CASSPTDRVGGYTF
>-|TRBJ1-3|TRBD1|TRBV2
TGTGCCAGCAGAGATCCGGGACAGGGCCACACCATATATTTT
CASRDPGQGHTIYF
>-|TRBJ1-5|-|TRBV2
TGTGCCAGCAGCTTCGACAGGCCCCGTCTGGATTTT
CASSFDRPRLDF
>once|TRBJ2-3|-|TRBV5-1
TGCGCCAGCAGCTTGGCCCGCGGCCTGGGCGGGCCCGATACGCAGTATTTT
CASSLARGLGGPDTQYF
>-|TRBJ2-1|-|TRBV2
TGTGCCAGCAGTGAAGGGTTATCTATCAATGAGCAGTTCTTC
CASSEGLSINEQFF
>-|TRBJ1-5|-|TRBV28
TGTGCCAGCAGTGCCAGGGGAAGGGGAGTTCAGCCCCAGCATTTT
CASSARGRGVQPQHF
>-|TRBJ1-4|-|TRBV5-1
TGCGCCAGCAGCTTGGCCCGCGGGGGCGAAAAACTGTTTTTT
CASSLARGGEKLFF
>-|TRBJ2-5|-|TRBV5-5
TGTGCCAGCAGCGATCAAGGGGGGGAGACCCAGTACTTC
CASSDQGGETQYF
>once|TRBJ2-7|-|TRBV10-3
TGTGCCATCAGTGACCGCGACAACGGACACAAGCAGTACTTC
CAISDRDNGHKQYF
>-|TRBJ2-2|TRBD1|TRBV5-4
TGTGCCAGCAGCTTGTCAGGGGGCAGGGGGGAGCTGTTTTTT
CASSLSGGRGELFF
>once|TRBJ2-7|TRBD1|TRBV15
TGTGCCACCAGCAGAGGCGGGGACAGGGACCACGAGCAGTACTTC
CATSRGGDRDHEQYF
>-|TRBJ2-3|-|TRBV5-1
TGCGCCAGCAGCGAAAGACTAGAATCAGATACGCAGTATTTT
CASSERLESDTQYF
>-|TRBJ1-1|-|TRBV5-4
TGTGCCAGCAGCTTGGCCGCTGAAAGTGAAGCTTTCTTT
CASSLAAESEAFF